This is a list of T cell receptor beta chains from one sample in a study of blood T cell repertoires in COVID-19. Some clones are missing from TCRdb's copy, which holds only in-frame ones; the method was immunoSEQ multiplex PCR. This sample has roughly 86,000 clones, with approximately 86% found just once. The sequencing sample was made of peripheral blood. All receptors come from a woman of 80 years or more with COVID-19, enrolled during active disease. The CDR3 runs from the conserved cysteine through the conserved F or W. Fields, in order: CDR3 DNA, CDR3 protein, J gene, D gene, clone size, V gene. D genes are given only for firm matches. Expanded clones are given a class, and other clones once, few, many or no size at all.

CDR3nt: TGTGCCAGCAGCGCACTAGCGGGGGCCCTTCAGTTCTTC
CDR3aa: CASSALAGALQFF
j_gene: TRBJ2-1
d_gene: TRBD2
abundance: .
v_gene: TRBV5-4

CDR3nt: TGTGCCAGCAGCGCAGACAACATCCAAGAGACCCAGTACTTC
CDR3aa: CASSADNIQETQYF
j_gene: TRBJ2-5
d_gene: .
abundance: .
v_gene: TRBV9

CDR3nt: TGTGCCAGCAGCTACCTGACGGGGACAGGGGGTTTGCGGACTGAAGCTTTCTTT
CDR3aa: CASSYLTGTGGLRTEAFF
j_gene: TRBJ1-1
d_gene: TRBD1
abundance: .
v_gene: TRBV7-6

CDR3nt: TGTGCCAGCAGTTACGTCGGGACAACAACTAATGAAAAACTGTTTTTT
CDR3aa: CASSYVGTTTNEKLFF
j_gene: TRBJ1-4
d_gene: .
abundance: .
v_gene: TRBV6-5

CDR3nt: TGTGCCAGTAGTATCGGCGGGGGCCGGGGAGATACGCAGTATTTT
CDR3aa: CASSIGGGRGDTQYF
j_gene: TRBJ2-3
d_gene: .
abundance: .
v_gene: TRBV19

CDR3nt: TGTGCCAGCAGCTCCGGACAGGGAGGCGAGCAGTACTTC
CDR3aa: CASSSGQGGEQYF
j_gene: TRBJ2-7
d_gene: TRBD1
abundance: few
v_gene: TRBV7-3

CDR3nt: TGTGCCAGCAGTAGTTTCGGGGGGAACACTGAAGCTTTCTTT
CDR3aa: CASSSFGGNTEAFF
j_gene: TRBJ1-1
d_gene: .
abundance: .
v_gene: TRBV2

CDR3nt: TGTGCCAGCAGTTTCGACAGCCTCTCCTACAATGAGCAGTTCTTC
CDR3aa: CASSFDSLSYNEQFF
j_gene: TRBJ2-1
d_gene: .
abundance: once
v_gene: TRBV28

CDR3nt: TGTGCCTGGAGTGGTTCGGGGGCAGATACGCAGTATTTT
CDR3aa: CAWSGSGADTQYF
j_gene: TRBJ2-3
d_gene: .
abundance: few
v_gene: TRBV30

CDR3nt: TGTGCCAGCAGCCCTGGGACTAGCGGGAGGCCCCGGGATACGCAGTATTTT
CDR3aa: CASSPGTSGRPRDTQYF
j_gene: TRBJ2-3
d_gene: TRBD2
abundance: .
v_gene: TRBV7-3

CDR3nt: TGTGCCAGCAGCTTGGCCCTCGTCGGGACTGAAGCTTTCTTT
CDR3aa: CASSLALVGTEAFF
j_gene: TRBJ1-1
d_gene: .
abundance: .
v_gene: TRBV5-4

CDR3nt: TGTGCCAGCAGCCCGGACAGGGTCCAAGAGACCCAGTACTTC
CDR3aa: CASSPDRVQETQYF
j_gene: TRBJ2-5
d_gene: TRBD1
abundance: .
v_gene: TRBV5-4

CDR3nt: TGTGCCAGCAGTGCGACAGGGCCCCTGTTTTTT
CDR3aa: CASSATGPLFF
j_gene: TRBJ2-2
d_gene: TRBD1
abundance: .
v_gene: TRBV25-1

CDR3nt: TGCAGTGCTAGTGGGGATCTTAGCGGGAGGGTCGATGAGCAGTTCTTC
CDR3aa: CSASGDLSGRVDEQFF
j_gene: TRBJ2-1
d_gene: TRBD2
abundance: .
v_gene: TRBV20-1

CDR3nt: TGTGCCAGCTCCGGCCCACAGCATAGCACAGATACGCAGTATTTT
CDR3aa: CASSGPQHSTDTQYF
j_gene: TRBJ2-3
d_gene: .
abundance: .
v_gene: TRBV18

CDR3nt: TGTGCCAGCAGTTTGCAGGGGGCGGACGGCTACACCTTC
CDR3aa: CASSLQGADGYTF
j_gene: TRBJ1-2
d_gene: TRBD1
abundance: .
v_gene: TRBV12-3/TRBV12-4

CDR3nt: TGTGCCAGCAGCCACAAACAGGGGCGGCCGAACACCGGGGAGCTGTTTTTT
CDR3aa: CASSHKQGRPNTGELFF
j_gene: TRBJ2-2
d_gene: TRBD1
abundance: .
v_gene: TRBV7-9

CDR3nt: TGTGCCAGCTCACCCGGGCTAGCGGGGGGGCAGTGGGAGACCCAGTACTTC
CDR3aa: CASSPGLAGGQWETQYF
j_gene: TRBJ2-5
d_gene: TRBD2
abundance: once
v_gene: TRBV27

CDR3nt: TGCGCCAGCAGCCACGGGACTAGCGGGAAAGAGACCCAGTACTTC
CDR3aa: CASSHGTSGKETQYF
j_gene: TRBJ2-5
d_gene: TRBD2
abundance: .
v_gene: TRBV4-1

CDR3nt: TGTGCCAGCAGCCCCGGGGACAGGGATTATGGCTACACCTTC
CDR3aa: CASSPGDRDYGYTF
j_gene: TRBJ1-2
d_gene: TRBD1
abundance: .
v_gene: TRBV6-4

CDR3nt: TGTGCCAGTAGTATAGCCCCCCGGGACTCCTACGAGCAGTACTTC
CDR3aa: CASSIAPRDSYEQYF
j_gene: TRBJ2-7
d_gene: .
abundance: .
v_gene: TRBV19

CDR3nt: TGTGCCAGCAGTTTGACGGGGGTTTTGTACACTGAAGCTTTCTTT
CDR3aa: CASSLTGVLYTEAFF
j_gene: TRBJ1-1
d_gene: .
abundance: .
v_gene: TRBV6-6

CDR3nt: TGTGCCGGATCCGTTGGCCAGGGGGTTTACGAGCAGTACTTC
CDR3aa: CAGSVGQGVYEQYF
j_gene: TRBJ2-7
d_gene: TRBD1
abundance: .
v_gene: TRBV28

CDR3nt: TGTGCCAGCAGTCGAATAGCTGGAAACACCATATATTTT
CDR3aa: CASSRIAGNTIYF
j_gene: TRBJ1-3
d_gene: .
abundance: .
v_gene: TRBV6-6

CDR3nt: TGTGCCAGCTCACCAGGGAGGGACTATGGCTACACCTTC
CDR3aa: CASSPGRDYGYTF
j_gene: TRBJ1-2
d_gene: .
abundance: .
v_gene: TRBV18

CDR3nt: TGTGCCAGCAGTTTCCACAGGGGGCCCCACTATGGCTACACCTTC
CDR3aa: CASSFHRGPHYGYTF
j_gene: TRBJ1-2
d_gene: TRBD1
abundance: .
v_gene: TRBV28

CDR3nt: TGTGCCAGCAGCTTAAGCCGATGGAGTCAGCCCCAGCATTTT
CDR3aa: CASSLSRWSQPQHF
j_gene: TRBJ1-5
d_gene: .
abundance: .
v_gene: TRBV7-8

CDR3nt: TGTGCCAGCTCACTGGACAGGGGGTTGCAGCCCCAGCATTTT
CDR3aa: CASSLDRGLQPQHF
j_gene: TRBJ1-5
d_gene: TRBD1
abundance: .
v_gene: TRBV18

CDR3nt: TGTGCCAGCAGCGTGGCGCCTAGCGGGGGGGCAGATACGCAGTATTTT
CDR3aa: CASSVAPSGGADTQYF
j_gene: TRBJ2-3
d_gene: TRBD2
abundance: .
v_gene: TRBV9

CDR3nt: TGTGCCACCAGCAGACTCGGACAGGGGGACACCGGGGAGCTGTTTTTT
CDR3aa: CATSRLGQGDTGELFF
j_gene: TRBJ2-2
d_gene: TRBD1
abundance: .
v_gene: TRBV15

CDR3nt: TGTGCCAGCTCACCATTAAGTGGGGCGAAAAATTCACCCCTCCACTTT
CDR3aa: CASSPLSGAKNSPLHF
j_gene: TRBJ1-6
d_gene: .
abundance: .
v_gene: TRBV18

CDR3nt: TGTGCCAGCGCCCGCAGGGGGCTCTACGAGCAGTACTTC
CDR3aa: CASARRGLYEQYF
j_gene: TRBJ2-7
d_gene: TRBD1
abundance: few
v_gene: TRBV27

CDR3nt: TGCGCCAGCAGCTTGATAGCGGGGACTAGCACAGATACGCAGTATTTT
CDR3aa: CASSLIAGTSTDTQYF
j_gene: TRBJ2-3
d_gene: TRBD2
abundance: once
v_gene: TRBV5-1

CDR3nt: TGTGCCAGCAGCTTAGTCAGCGGGGGGGTTCAAGAGACCCAGTACTTC
CDR3aa: CASSLVSGGVQETQYF
j_gene: TRBJ2-5
d_gene: TRBD2
abundance: .
v_gene: TRBV7-2

CDR3nt: TGCGCCAGCAGCTGGACAGGGGGGAACACTGAAGCTTTCTTT
CDR3aa: CASSWTGGNTEAFF
j_gene: TRBJ1-1
d_gene: TRBD1
abundance: .
v_gene: TRBV5-1

CDR3nt: TGTGCCAGCAGCGGGACCCGGGGGGATGAGCAGTACTTC
CDR3aa: CASSGTRGDEQYF
j_gene: TRBJ2-7
d_gene: TRBD2
abundance: .
v_gene: TRBV2

CDR3nt: TGTGCCAGCAGACAGGACAGGGGTAATGGCTACACCTTC
CDR3aa: CASRQDRGNGYTF
j_gene: TRBJ1-2
d_gene: TRBD1
abundance: .
v_gene: TRBV6-6

CDR3nt: TGTGCCAGCAGTGAAGCCAGGGGGCGGGGGAGGCAGTATTTT
CDR3aa: CASSEARGRGRQYF
j_gene: TRBJ2-3
d_gene: .
abundance: .
v_gene: TRBV2

CDR3nt: TGTGCCAGCTCACCACCGGCAGGGGCCGGTGGCTACACCTTC
CDR3aa: CASSPPAGAGGYTF
j_gene: TRBJ1-2
d_gene: .
abundance: .
v_gene: TRBV18

CDR3nt: TGTGCCAGCAGTGAAGCCTCGGGGCAGTACTTC
CDR3aa: CASSEASGQYF
j_gene: TRBJ2-7
d_gene: .
abundance: .
v_gene: TRBV2

CDR3nt: TGTGCCAGCACCCTGACAGGGCCCTACAATGAGCAGTTCTTC
CDR3aa: CASTLTGPYNEQFF
j_gene: TRBJ2-1
d_gene: TRBD1
abundance: .
v_gene: TRBV6-6

CDR3nt: TGTGCCAGCAGCCCCGACAGATTCAATCAGCCCCAGCATTTT
CDR3aa: CASSPDRFNQPQHF
j_gene: TRBJ1-5
d_gene: .
abundance: few
v_gene: TRBV2

CDR3nt: TGTGCCAGCAGGAGGGACAGCTTTACTAACTATGGCTACACCTTC
CDR3aa: CASRRDSFTNYGYTF
j_gene: TRBJ1-2
d_gene: TRBD1
abundance: .
v_gene: TRBV7-2

CDR3nt: TGTGCCAGCAGCTTATTAGGGGCAGGGTATACGCAGTATTTT
CDR3aa: CASSLLGAGYTQYF
j_gene: TRBJ2-3
d_gene: .
abundance: .
v_gene: TRBV7-9

CDR3nt: TGTGCCAGCTCACCACTAGGGACTACAAGCACAGATACGCAGTATTTT
CDR3aa: CASSPLGTTSTDTQYF
j_gene: TRBJ2-3
d_gene: TRBD2
abundance: .
v_gene: TRBV18

CDR3nt: TGCGCCAGCAGCTTACTAGCGGCGAAAGATACGCAGTATTTT
CDR3aa: CASSLLAAKDTQYF
j_gene: TRBJ2-3
d_gene: TRBD2
abundance: .
v_gene: TRBV5-1

CDR3nt: TGTGCCAGCAGTTTTCTAGCGGCCTACAATGAGCAGTTCTTC
CDR3aa: CASSFLAAYNEQFF
j_gene: TRBJ2-1
d_gene: TRBD2
abundance: .
v_gene: TRBV28

CDR3nt: TGTGCCTGGAGTTACGGGAGTACAGATACGCAGTATTTT
CDR3aa: CAWSYGSTDTQYF
j_gene: TRBJ2-3
d_gene: .
abundance: .
v_gene: TRBV30

CDR3nt: TGTGCCAGCAGAATGGGACATTCCCCTTTAATGAACACTGAAGCTTTCTTT
CDR3aa: CASRMGHSPLMNTEAFF
j_gene: TRBJ1-1
d_gene: .
abundance: .
v_gene: TRBV7-9

CDR3nt: TGTGCCAGCAGCTACCGCAAGGGGGCAGGGGATGAAAAACTGTTTTTT
CDR3aa: CASSYRKGAGDEKLFF
j_gene: TRBJ1-4
d_gene: TRBD1
abundance: .
v_gene: TRBV5-4

CDR3nt: TGTGCCAGCTCGCAATACCGGGACAGGGGCTACGAGCAGTACTTC
CDR3aa: CASSQYRDRGYEQYF
j_gene: TRBJ2-7
d_gene: TRBD1
abundance: .
v_gene: TRBV18

CDR3nt: TGTGCCACCGGAGGTGGGCTAGCGGGGTCCACAGATACGCAGTATTTT
CDR3aa: CATGGGLAGSTDTQYF
j_gene: TRBJ2-3
d_gene: TRBD2
abundance: .
v_gene: TRBV24-1

CDR3nt: TGTGCCAGCTCACCCCTGACACTGAACACTGAAGCTTTCTTT
CDR3aa: CASSPLTLNTEAFF
j_gene: TRBJ1-1
d_gene: .
abundance: .
v_gene: TRBV18

CDR3nt: TGTGCCACCAGGGCGTCAGGAGGGGAGCTGTTTTTT
CDR3aa: CATRASGGELFF
j_gene: TRBJ2-2
d_gene: .
abundance: .
v_gene: TRBV24-1

CDR3nt: TGTGCCAGTAGTATCTTAGGGGGCGCCGACGAGCAGTACTTC
CDR3aa: CASSILGGADEQYF
j_gene: TRBJ2-7
d_gene: TRBD1
abundance: .
v_gene: TRBV19

CDR3nt: TGTGCCTGGAGAAGGTACAGGGGCCAGAACACTGAAGCTTTCTTT
CDR3aa: CAWRRYRGQNTEAFF
j_gene: TRBJ1-1
d_gene: TRBD1
abundance: .
v_gene: TRBV30

CDR3nt: TGTGCCAGTAGAACGAAGAGCTCCTATAATTCACCCCTCCACTTT
CDR3aa: CASRTKSSYNSPLHF
j_gene: TRBJ1-6
d_gene: .
abundance: .
v_gene: TRBV19

CDR3nt: TGTGCCTGGAGTGTAACTAGCGGGGTAACAGATACGCAGTATTTT
CDR3aa: CAWSVTSGVTDTQYF
j_gene: TRBJ2-3
d_gene: TRBD2
abundance: .
v_gene: TRBV30

CDR3nt: TGCAGCGTTGGCAGGGCCACCAGGGATACGCAGTATTTT
CDR3aa: CSVGRATRDTQYF
j_gene: TRBJ2-3
d_gene: .
abundance: .
v_gene: TRBV29-1

CDR3nt: TGCGCCAGCAGCTGGGACAGGGTAGGCGAGCAGTACTTC
CDR3aa: CASSWDRVGEQYF
j_gene: TRBJ2-7
d_gene: TRBD1
abundance: .
v_gene: TRBV5-1